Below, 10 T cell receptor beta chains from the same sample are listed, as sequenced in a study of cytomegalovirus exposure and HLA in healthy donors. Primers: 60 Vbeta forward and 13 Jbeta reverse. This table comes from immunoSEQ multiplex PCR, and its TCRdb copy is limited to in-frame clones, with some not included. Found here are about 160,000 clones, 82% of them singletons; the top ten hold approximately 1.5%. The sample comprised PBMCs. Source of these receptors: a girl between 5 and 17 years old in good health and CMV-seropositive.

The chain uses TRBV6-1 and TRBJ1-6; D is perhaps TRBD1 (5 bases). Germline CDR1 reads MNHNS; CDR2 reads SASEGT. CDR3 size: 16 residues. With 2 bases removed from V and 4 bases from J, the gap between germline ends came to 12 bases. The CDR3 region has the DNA TGTGCCAGCAGTGAACTGGGGCCGGTATATAATTCACCCCTCCACTTT. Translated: CASSELGPVYNSPLHF.

The CDR3 region has the DNA TGTGCCTGGAGTTACAGGGGCCTCGGCGAGCAGTACTTC. Its protein product is CAWSYRGLGEQYF. V and J are TRBV30 and TRBJ2-7; 7 nucleotides match TRBD1. CDR1 is GTSNPN, CDR2 SVGIG, per germline (reference sequence). Germline trimming cut 2 bases from V and 6 bases from J; bases unmatched to any gene: 7. The CDR3 contains 13 residues.

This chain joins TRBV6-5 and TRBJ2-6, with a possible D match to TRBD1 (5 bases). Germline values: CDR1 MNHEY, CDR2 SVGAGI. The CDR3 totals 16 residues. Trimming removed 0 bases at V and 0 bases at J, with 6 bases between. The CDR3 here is CASSYSTVSGANVLTF. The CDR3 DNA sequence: TGTGCCAGCAGTTACTCGACAGTCTCTGGGGCCAACGTCCTGACTTTC.

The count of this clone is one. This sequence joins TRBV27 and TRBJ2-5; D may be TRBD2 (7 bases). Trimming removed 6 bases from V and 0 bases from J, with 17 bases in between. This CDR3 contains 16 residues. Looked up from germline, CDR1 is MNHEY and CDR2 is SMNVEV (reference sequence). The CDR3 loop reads CASSPRGRGYQETQYF. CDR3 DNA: TGTGCCAGCAGCCCTCGTGGGAGGGGGTACCAAGAGACCCAGTACTTC.

CDR3 DNA sequence: TGTGCCAGCGGTCAGGGGGTTGGGCACGGGGAGCTGTTTTTT. This sequence encodes CASGQGVGHGELFF. The chain couples TRBV7-3 to TRBJ2-2, with 7 bases identical to TRBD1. V gave up 8 bases and J gave up 7 bases; unmatched junction bases: 10. The V gene's germline CDR1 is SGHTA and CDR2 FQGTGA. The CDR3 sequence is 14 residues long.

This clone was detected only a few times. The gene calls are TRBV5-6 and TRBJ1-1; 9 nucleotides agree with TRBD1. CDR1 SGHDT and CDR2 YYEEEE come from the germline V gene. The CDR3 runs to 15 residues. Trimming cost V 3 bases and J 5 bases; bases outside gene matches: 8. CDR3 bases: TGTGCCAGCAGCTCAACAGGGGGCGCAGGAACTGAAGCTTTCTTT. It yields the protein CASSSTGGAGTEAFF.

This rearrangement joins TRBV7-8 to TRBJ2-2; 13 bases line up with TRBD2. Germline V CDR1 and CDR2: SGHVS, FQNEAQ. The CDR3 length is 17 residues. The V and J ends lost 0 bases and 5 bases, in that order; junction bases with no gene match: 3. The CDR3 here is CASSLAGLAGDTGELFF. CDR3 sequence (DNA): TGTGCCAGCAGCTTAGCTGGACTAGCGGGGGATACCGGGGAGCTGTTTTTT.

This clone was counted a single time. The CDR3 is CASSQPGRQGFEKLFF. CDR3 coding DNA: TGCGCCAGCAGCCAACCCGGGAGACAGGGCTTTGAAAAACTGTTTTTT. J is TRBJ1-4 and V is TRBV4-1, with 7 bases fitting TRBD1. This CDR3 is 16 amino acids long. V shed 2 bases and J 7 bases; nucleotides not matched to a gene: 10. Germline CDR1 and CDR2: MGHRA and YSYEKL.

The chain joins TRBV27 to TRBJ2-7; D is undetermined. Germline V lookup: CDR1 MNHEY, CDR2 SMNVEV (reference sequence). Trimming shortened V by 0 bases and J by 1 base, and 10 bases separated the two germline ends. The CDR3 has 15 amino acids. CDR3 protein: CASSLSFPLSYEQYF. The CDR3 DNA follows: TGTGCCAGCAGTTTATCGTTTCCACTATCCTACGAGCAGTACTTC.

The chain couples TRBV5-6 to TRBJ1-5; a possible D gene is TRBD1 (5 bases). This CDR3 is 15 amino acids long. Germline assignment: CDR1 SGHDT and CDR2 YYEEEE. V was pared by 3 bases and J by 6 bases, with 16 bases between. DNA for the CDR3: TGTGCCAGCAGCTCGAAGGGGCTCCCCAGTCAGCCCCAGCATTTT. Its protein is CASSSKGLPSQPQHF.